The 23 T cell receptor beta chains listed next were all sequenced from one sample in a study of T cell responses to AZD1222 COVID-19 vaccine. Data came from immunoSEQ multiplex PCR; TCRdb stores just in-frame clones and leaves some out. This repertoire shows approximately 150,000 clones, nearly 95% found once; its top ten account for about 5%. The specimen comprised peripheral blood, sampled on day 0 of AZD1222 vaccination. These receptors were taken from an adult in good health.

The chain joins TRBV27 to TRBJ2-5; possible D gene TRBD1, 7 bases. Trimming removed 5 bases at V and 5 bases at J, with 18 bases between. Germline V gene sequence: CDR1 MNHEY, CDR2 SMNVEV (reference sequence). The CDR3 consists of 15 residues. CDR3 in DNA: TGTGCCAGCAGTATTTCCGGCAGGGGGAGGGAGACCCAGTACTTC. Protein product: CASSISGRGRETQYF.

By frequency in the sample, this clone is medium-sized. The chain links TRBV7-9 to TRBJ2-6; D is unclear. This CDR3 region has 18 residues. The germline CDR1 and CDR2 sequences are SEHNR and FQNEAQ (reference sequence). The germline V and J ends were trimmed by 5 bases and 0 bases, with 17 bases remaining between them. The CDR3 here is CASSPSQLKSSGANVLTF. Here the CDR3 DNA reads TGTGCCAGCAGCCCCAGCCAACTGAAGAGCTCTGGGGCCAACGTCCTGACTTTC.

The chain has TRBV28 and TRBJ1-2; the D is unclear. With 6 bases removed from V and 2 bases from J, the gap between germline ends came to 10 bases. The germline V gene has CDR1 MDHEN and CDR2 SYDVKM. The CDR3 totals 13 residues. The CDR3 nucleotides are TGTGCCAGCAGGTCCGGGCACAACTATGGCTACACCTTC. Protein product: CASRSGHNYGYTF.

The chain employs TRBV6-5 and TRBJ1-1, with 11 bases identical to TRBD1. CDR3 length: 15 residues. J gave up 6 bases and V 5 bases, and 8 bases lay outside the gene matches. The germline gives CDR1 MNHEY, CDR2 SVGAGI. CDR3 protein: CASSMWDRGTAEAFF. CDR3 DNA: TGTGCCAGCAGTATGTGGGACAGGGGGACCGCTGAAGCTTTCTTT.

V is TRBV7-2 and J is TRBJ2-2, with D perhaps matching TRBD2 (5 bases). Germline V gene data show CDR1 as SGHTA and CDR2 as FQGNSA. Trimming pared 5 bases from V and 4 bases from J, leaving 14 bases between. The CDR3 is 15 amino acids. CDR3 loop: CASSQRLGGTGELFF. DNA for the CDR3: TGTGCCAGCAGCCAACGGCTAGGAGGCACCGGGGAGCTGTTTTTT.

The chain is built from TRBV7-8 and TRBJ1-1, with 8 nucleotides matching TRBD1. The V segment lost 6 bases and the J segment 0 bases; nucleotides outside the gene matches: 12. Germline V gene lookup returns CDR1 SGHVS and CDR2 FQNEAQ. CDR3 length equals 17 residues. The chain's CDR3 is CASRSHRGVDMNTEAFF. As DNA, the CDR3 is TGTGCCAGCAGATCGCACAGGGGGGTCGACATGAACACTGAAGCTTTCTTT.

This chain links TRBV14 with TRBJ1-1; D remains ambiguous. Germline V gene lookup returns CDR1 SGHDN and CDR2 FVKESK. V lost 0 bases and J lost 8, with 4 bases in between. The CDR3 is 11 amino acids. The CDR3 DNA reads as TGTGCCAGCAGCCAAGAACCCGAAGCTTTCTTT. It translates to CASSQEPEAFF.

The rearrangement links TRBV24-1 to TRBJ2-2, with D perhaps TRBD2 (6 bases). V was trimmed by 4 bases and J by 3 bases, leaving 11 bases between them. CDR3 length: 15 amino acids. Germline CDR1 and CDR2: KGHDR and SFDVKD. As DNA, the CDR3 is TGTGCCACCAGTGACCCCGGGACTTACACCGGGGAGCTGTTTTTT. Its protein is CATSDPGTYTGELFF.

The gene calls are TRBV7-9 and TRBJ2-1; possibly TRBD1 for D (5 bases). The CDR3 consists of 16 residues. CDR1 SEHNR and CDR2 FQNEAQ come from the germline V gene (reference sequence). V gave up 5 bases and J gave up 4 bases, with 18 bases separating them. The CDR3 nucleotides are TGTGCCAGCAGCGATACTGACAGTCCTTTTTACAATGAGCAGTTCTTC. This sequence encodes CASSDTDSPFYNEQFF. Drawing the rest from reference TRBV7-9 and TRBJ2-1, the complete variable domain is DTGVSQNPRHKITKRGQNVTFRCDPISEHNRLYWYRQTLGQGPEFLTYFQNEAQLEKSRLLSDRFSAERPKGSFSTLEIQRTEQGDSAMYLCASSDTDSPFYNEQFFGPGTRLTVL.

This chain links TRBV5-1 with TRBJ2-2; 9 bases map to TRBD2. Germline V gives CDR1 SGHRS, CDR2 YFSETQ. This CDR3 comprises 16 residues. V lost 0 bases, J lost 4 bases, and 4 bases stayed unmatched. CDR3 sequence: CASSLGSGGTTGELFF. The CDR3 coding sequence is TGCGCCAGCAGCTTGGGGAGCGGGGGGACCACCGGGGAGCTGTTTTTT.

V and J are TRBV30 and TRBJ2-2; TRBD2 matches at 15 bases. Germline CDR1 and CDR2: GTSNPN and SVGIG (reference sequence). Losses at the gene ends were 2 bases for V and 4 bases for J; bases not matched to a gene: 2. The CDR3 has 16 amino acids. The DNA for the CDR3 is TGTGCCTGGAGTAGGACTAGCGGGAGGGTCACCGGGGAGCTGTTTTTT. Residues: CAWSRTSGRVTGELFF.

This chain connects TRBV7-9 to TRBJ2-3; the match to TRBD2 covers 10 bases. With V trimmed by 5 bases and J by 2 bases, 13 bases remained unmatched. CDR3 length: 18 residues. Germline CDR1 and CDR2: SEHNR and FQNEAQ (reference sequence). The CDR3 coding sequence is TGTGCCAGCAGCCAGGGCTCGTTAGCGGGAGGCCCCACAGATACGCAGTATTTT. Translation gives CASSQGSLAGGPTDTQYF.

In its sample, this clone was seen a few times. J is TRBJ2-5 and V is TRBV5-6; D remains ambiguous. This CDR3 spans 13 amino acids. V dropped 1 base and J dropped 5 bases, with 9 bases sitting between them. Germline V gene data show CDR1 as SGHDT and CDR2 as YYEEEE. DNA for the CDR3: TGTGCCAGCAGCTTGTATGAAGCCGAGACCCAGTACTTC. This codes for CASSLYEAETQYF.

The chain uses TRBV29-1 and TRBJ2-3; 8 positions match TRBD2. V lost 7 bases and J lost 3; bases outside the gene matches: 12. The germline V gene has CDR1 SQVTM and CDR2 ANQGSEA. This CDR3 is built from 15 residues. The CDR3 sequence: CSAWTLSGSTDTQYF. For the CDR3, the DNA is TGCAGCGCCTGGACCCTGAGCGGGAGTACAGATACGCAGTATTTT.

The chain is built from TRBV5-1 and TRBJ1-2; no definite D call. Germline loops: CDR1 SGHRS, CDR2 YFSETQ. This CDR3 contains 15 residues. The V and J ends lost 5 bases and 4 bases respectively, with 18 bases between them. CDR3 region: CASSPGPPGGYGYTF. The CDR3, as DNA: TGCGCCAGCAGTCCAGGCCCCCCAGGAGGCTATGGCTACACCTTC.

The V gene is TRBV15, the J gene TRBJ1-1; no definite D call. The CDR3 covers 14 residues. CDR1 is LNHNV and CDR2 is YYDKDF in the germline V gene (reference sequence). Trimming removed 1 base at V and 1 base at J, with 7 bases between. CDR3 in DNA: TGTGCCACCAGCAGAGTAGGATCGAACACTGAAGCTTTCTTT. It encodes CATSRVGSNTEAFF.

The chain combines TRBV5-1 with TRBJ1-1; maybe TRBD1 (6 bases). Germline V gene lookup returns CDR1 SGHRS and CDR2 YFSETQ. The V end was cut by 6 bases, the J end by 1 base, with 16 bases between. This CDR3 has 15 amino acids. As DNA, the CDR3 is TGCGCCAGCAAGAGGGGGGGGCGTGAGAACACTGAAGCTTTCTTT. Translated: CASKRGGRENTEAFF.

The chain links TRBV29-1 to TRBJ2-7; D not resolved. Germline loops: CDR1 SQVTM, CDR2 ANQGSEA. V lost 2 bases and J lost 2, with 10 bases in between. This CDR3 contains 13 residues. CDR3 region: CSVEITDTYEQYF. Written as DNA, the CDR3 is TGCAGCGTTGAAATAACAGATACCTACGAGCAGTACTTC.

CDR3 amino acids: CASSVSGGANTDTQYF. For the CDR3, the DNA is TGTGCCAGCAGCGTAAGCGGGGGGGCGAACACAGATACGCAGTATTTT. The V gene is TRBV9, the J gene TRBJ2-3; 10 bases line up with TRBD2. The germline V gene encodes CDR1 SGDLS and CDR2 YYNGEE. V gave up 1 base and J gave up 2 bases; unmatched junction bases: 4. There are 16 residues in the CDR3.

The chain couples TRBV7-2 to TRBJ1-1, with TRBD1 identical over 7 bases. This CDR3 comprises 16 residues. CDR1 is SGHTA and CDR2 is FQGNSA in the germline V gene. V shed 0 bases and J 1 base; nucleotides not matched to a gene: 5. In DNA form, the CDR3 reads TGTGCCAGCAGCTTAGCGACAGGGTCGGCGAACACTGAAGCTTTCTTT. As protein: CASSLATGSANTEAFF.

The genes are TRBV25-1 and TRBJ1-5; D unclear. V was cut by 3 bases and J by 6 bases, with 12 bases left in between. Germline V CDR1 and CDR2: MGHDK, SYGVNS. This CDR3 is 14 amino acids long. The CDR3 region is CASSDYGVGQPQHF. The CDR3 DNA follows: TGTGCCAGCAGTGATTACGGGGTGGGTCAGCCCCAGCATTTT.

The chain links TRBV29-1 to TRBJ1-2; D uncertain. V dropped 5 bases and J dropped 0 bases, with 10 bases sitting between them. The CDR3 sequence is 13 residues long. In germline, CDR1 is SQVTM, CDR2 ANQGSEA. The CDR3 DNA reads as TGCAGCGTTCAGGTGTTGGCTAACTATGGCTACACCTTC. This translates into CSVQVLANYGYTF.

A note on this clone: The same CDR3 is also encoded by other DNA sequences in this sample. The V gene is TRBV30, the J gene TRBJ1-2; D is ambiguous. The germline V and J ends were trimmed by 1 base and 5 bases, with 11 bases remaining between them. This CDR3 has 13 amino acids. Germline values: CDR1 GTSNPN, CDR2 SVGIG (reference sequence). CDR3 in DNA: TGTGCCTGGAGTGCCACTGGAGTATATGGCTACACCTTC. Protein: CAWSATGVYGYTF.